A single sample gave rise to the 20 T cell receptor beta chains below, sequenced in a study of T cells in Graves' hyperthyroidism and ophthalmopathy. Amplified TCR beta CDR3 regions derived from RNA transcripts. The HTBI primer set was used in a first-round RT-PCR of the TCR CDR3. Each CDR3 protein gets one entry after TCRdb re-called the multiplex PCR reads with MiXCR. The data show 730,000 or so distinct CDR3 sequences, roughly a sixth seen once. The specimen was blood. Every receptor here comes from a woman aged 45-60 years with Graves' hyperthyroidism that later progressed to Graves' ophthalmopathy.

This clonotype was observed a handful of times. The junction does not match germline at one end; this may be a read error. This sequence joins TRBV20-1 and TRBJ1-4, with 7 bases that match TRBD1. The CDR3 loop spans 15 amino acids. CDR1 is DFQATT, CDR2 SNEGSKA, per germline (reference sequence). This CDR3 is CSARNDRVRGEKLSF. The CDR3 DNA is TGCAGTGCTAGAAACGACAGGGTCCGGGGTGAAAAACTGTCTTTT.

This clonotype was counted a few times. The genes are TRBV5-6 and TRBJ1-4; D gene ambiguous. The V and J ends lost 0 bases and 8 bases respectively, with 14 bases between them. This CDR3 is built from 15 residues. Looked up from germline, CDR1 is SGHDT and CDR2 is YYEEEE. The DNA for the CDR3 is TGTGCCAGCAGCTTGGAGGGCAGGAGCGGCGAAAAACTGTTTTTT. Its translation is CASSLEGRSGEKLFF.

In this sample, this clonotype turned up many times. The chain combines TRBV3-1 with TRBJ2-1, with TRBD2 identical over 9 bases. Looked up from germline, CDR1 is LGHDT and CDR2 is YNNKEL (reference sequence). The V gene end was trimmed by 3 bases and the J gene end by 10 bases; junction bases not matched to a gene: 19. The CDR3 runs to 18 residues. CDR3 coding DNA: TGTGCCAGCAGCCACGGCCCCCTAGCGGGGCCTCAAGGGCTAGAGCAGTTCTTC. This gives the protein CASSHGPLAGPQGLEQFF.

This sequence joins TRBV5-1 and TRBJ1-3, with 10 bases that match TRBD1. Germline trimming cut 4 bases from V and 0 bases from J; bases unmatched to any gene: 7. Germline loops: CDR1 SGHRS, CDR2 YFSETQ. The CDR3 has 17 residues. The CDR3: CASSDRQGADSGNTIYF. In DNA form, the CDR3 reads TGCGCCAGCAGCGACAGACAGGGGGCCGACTCTGGAAACACCATATATTTT.

This clonotype was found a few times. DNA of the CDR3: TGTGCCAGCAGCCCCGAGGGAAGGGGTCAGCCCCAGCATTTT. This gives the protein CASSPEGRGQPQHF. The V call is TRBV7-9, the J call TRBJ1-5, with D perhaps TRBD1 (5 bases). Trimming removed 5 bases from V and 6 bases from J, with 14 bases in between. In germline, CDR1 is SEHNR, CDR2 FQNEAQ (reference sequence). The CDR3 covers 14 residues.

The rearrangement uses TRBV7-8 and TRBJ2-5; D is perhaps TRBD1 (6 bases). Trimming stripped 0 bases from V and 2 bases from J, with 19 bases between. The germline gives CDR1 SGHVS, CDR2 FQNEAQ. The CDR3 consists of 18 residues. CDR3 residues: CASSLARRQGSRQETQYF. CDR3 nucleotides: TGTGCCAGCAGCTTAGCGCGACGGCAGGGGAGTCGGCAAGAGACCCAGTACTTC.

This chain links TRBV28 with TRBJ1-1; no clear D gene. The length of the CDR3 is 15 residues. The V and J ends lost 3 bases and 1 base respectively, with 12 bases between them. The V gene's germline CDR1 is MDHEN and CDR2 SYDVKM. CDR3 sequence (DNA): TGTGCCAGCAGTTTTGTACGGCAGGCGAACACTGAAGCTTTCTTT. It yields the protein CASSFVRQANTEAFF.

This clonotype was picked up many times. This chain uses TRBV20-1 with TRBJ1-1; no clear D gene. The germline V and J ends were trimmed by 2 bases and 1 base, with 5 bases remaining between them. Germline V gene sequence: CDR1 DFQATT, CDR2 SNEGSKA (reference sequence). The CDR3 is made up of 12 amino acids. This chain's CDR3 is CSARPENTEAFF. CDR3 coding DNA: TGCAGTGCTAGACCAGAGAACACTGAAGCTTTCTTT.

The chain combines TRBV2 with TRBJ2-3; D is unclear. V lost 7 bases and J 2 bases, leaving 13 bases between the germline ends. CDR1 is SNHLY, CDR2 FYNNEI, per germline. CDR3 length: 14 amino acids. CDR3 loop: CASTRRSSTDTQYF. DNA of the CDR3: TGTGCCAGCACCCGAAGGTCCTCCACAGATACGCAGTATTTT.

The chain links TRBV7-9 to TRBJ2-7; D is ambiguous. CDR3 length: 14 amino acids. Trimming removed 0 bases at V and 8 bases at J, with 14 bases between. CDR1 is SEHNR, CDR2 FQNEAQ, per germline (reference sequence). The DNA of the CDR3 is TGTGCCAGCAGCTTAGCGGCAGGCGATACGAAGCAGTACTTC. Translating gives CASSLAAGDTKQYF.

This clonotype was counted ten times or more. V is TRBV7-2 and J is TRBJ2-5, with D unclear. Germline loops: CDR1 SGHTA, CDR2 FQGNSA. Trimming cost V 1 base and J 5 bases, with 11 bases left between them. The CDR3 totals 14 residues. The CDR3 spells CASSLVRVTETQYF. The CDR3 DNA reads TGTGCCAGCAGCTTAGTCCGTGTTACTGAGACCCAGTACTTC.

A note on this clonotype: One base away lies a much larger clone, so this may be a sequencing read error. CDR3 sequence reads: CSARELPSSETQYF. CDR3 in DNA: TGCAGTGCTAGAGAACTTCCTAGCTCAGAGACCCAGTACTTC. The chain is built from TRBV20-1 and TRBJ2-5; weak D call: TRBD2 (5 bases). With 0 bases removed from V and 4 bases from J, the gap between germline ends came to 12 bases. The germline CDR1 and CDR2 sequences are DFQATT and SNEGSKA (reference sequence). The CDR3 contains 14 residues.

This clonotype was found once. With a much larger clone just one base away, this may be a read error. This chain uses TRBV2 with TRBJ1-5; TRBD1 aligns across 8 bases. The CDR3 is 15 residues long. Germline CDR1 SNHLY, CDR2 FYNNEI. CDR3 nucleotides: TGTGCCAGCACGACAGGGGTCCTTGCAAATCAGCCCCGGCATTTT. Translation: CASTTGVLANQPRHF.

This clonotype was observed a single time. This chain uses TRBV11-2 with TRBJ2-3; weak D call: TRBD2 (7 bases). Germline V gene sequence: CDR1 SGHAT, CDR2 FQNNGV. This CDR3 is 15 amino acids long. V was trimmed by 4 bases and J by 5 bases, leaving 16 bases between them. CDR3 in DNA: TGTGCCAGCAGCTCAGTCGGCGGGGGCCGAGATACGCAGTATTTT. Translating gives CASSSVGGGRDTQYF.

J is TRBJ2-1 and V is TRBV9, with D tentatively TRBD1 or TRBD2 (6 bases each). This CDR3 is built from 14 residues. Between the trimmed V and J ends, which lost 7 bases and 7 bases, there was a span of 18 bases. CDR1 and CDR2 (germline): SGDLS, YYNGEE. The CDR3 here is CASGRDKGLNEQFF. DNA of the CDR3: TGTGCCAGCGGGCGGGACAAGGGGCTAAATGAGCAGTTCTTC.

The rearrangement links TRBV29-1 to TRBJ2-7; TRBD1 agrees at 9 bases. The V segment lost 0 bases and the J segment 6 bases; nucleotides outside the gene matches: 6. The CDR3 length is 14 residues. CDR1 SQVTM and CDR2 ANQGSEA come from the germline V gene. For the CDR3, the DNA is TGCAGCGTTGAAGAGGGACAGGGTGTTAGCGAGCAGTACTTC. Translation: CSVEEGQGVSEQYF.

For this clonotype: This may stem from a read error, because a much larger clone lies one nucleotide away. This chain joins TRBV6-1 and TRBJ1-2; 8 bases map to TRBD1. Germline V gene data show CDR1 as MNHNS and CDR2 as SASEGT. The junction had 12 bases not matched to a gene; V was cut back by 3 bases and J by 3 bases. This CDR3 is built from 17 residues. The CDR3 DNA reads as TGTGCCAGCAGTGATATCTTACCGGACAGGGCTTACTATGGCTACACCTTC. This gives the protein CASSDILPDRAYYGYTF.

V is TRBV7-9 and J is TRBJ2-2; D is perhaps TRBD1 (6 bases). The germline V gene encodes CDR1 SEHNR and CDR2 FQNEAQ (reference sequence). V lost 5 bases to trimming and J lost 4 bases, with 14 bases between them. This CDR3 is built from 15 residues. CDR3 loop: CASSPTGFGTGELFF. For the CDR3, the DNA is TGTGCCAGCAGCCCTACAGGGTTCGGCACCGGGGAGCTGTTTTTT.

This clonotype was counted a single time. This sequence joins TRBV28 and TRBJ1-4, with unresolved D. Deletions cut 2 bases from V and 7 bases from J, with 11 bases between. Germline V gives CDR1 MDHEN, CDR2 SYDVKM. This CDR3 has 14 residues. The CDR3 DNA is TGTGCCAGCAGTTTAATCAGTAGGAGTGAAAAACTGTTTTTT. Its translation: CASSLISRSEKLFF.

V and J are TRBV9 and TRBJ2-7; D is ambiguous. Trimming removed 0 bases at V and 5 bases at J, with 18 bases between. This CDR3 contains 16 residues. Germline V gene sequence: CDR1 SGDLS, CDR2 YYNGEE. This CDR3 reads CASSVGISQSDHEQYF. Here the CDR3 DNA reads TGTGCCAGCAGCGTAGGTATAAGTCAGTCGGACCACGAGCAGTACTTC. Full variable domain (outside the CDR3, taken from reference TRBV9 and TRBJ2-7): DSGVTQTPKHLITATGQRVTLRCSPRSGDLSVYWYQQSLDQGLQFLIQYYNGEERAKGNILERFSAQQFPDLHSELNLSSLELGDSALYFCASSVGISQSDHEQYFGPGTRLTVT.